This TCR beta chain was identified during a study of cytomegalovirus exposure and HLA in healthy donors (dated 2017 in TCRdb). About the investigation overall: According to an earlier analysis of 587 of the donors, about 179 million T cells yielded 117 million unique TCR beta sequences and approximately 300 Gb of sequence data. About 300 gigabases of sequencing data and approximately 92 million unique TCR sequences made up an early release that covered over 550 HLA-typed donors. The genetic ancestry cluster associated with self-reported Caucasian donors included around four fifths of the roughly 400 genotyped donors. The study aimed to test whether signatures of past pathogen exposure could be identified by cataloging public T cell receptors. The T cell repertoires of several hundred subjects were profiled by immunosequencing and related to cytomegalovirus serostatus. A separate validation cohort of 100 to 150 different subjects was used in addition to the roughly 700-subject first cohort. High-throughput TCR immunosequencing, statistical association of individual TCRs with disease status, and machine learning were combined to predict cytomegalovirus infection status. A later analysis re-analyzed previously published TCR beta repertoires from 666 donors and added high-resolution HLA genotyping to study TCR occurrence patterns. The later analysis used no new phenotypic data to find candidate immune exposures, relying instead on TCR beta sequences and their occurrence across donors. An earlier analysis of some 600 of the donors applied high-throughput TCR beta sequencing to assess whether each TCR beta V gene segment acted as functional or pseudogenic. Donor age, sex, ethnicity and CMV serostatus were compiled alongside the repertoire data. A later genetic analysis used genome-wide SNP genotypes for about 60% of the roughly 670 donors, treating that subset as a discovery cohort. Every repertoire in the discovery cohort had been generated on one and the same sequencing platform. HLA typing included class I and class II loci at four-digit resolution. The number of typed donors differed by locus: about 629-640 for A, B, C, DRB1 and DQB1; roughly 510 for DQA1; some 590 for DPA1; and roughly 490 for DPB1. Four to six DR-DQ haplotypes were handled as single units for association and clustering, since linkage in the cohort was strong. On average, approximately 250,000 unique TCR beta nucleotide sequences were sequenced per donor among a few hundred genotyped donors of the cohort, with around 19% of those sequences being non-productive. Results and caveats for the whole study, not just this receptor: Compared with equally common non-associated chains, HLA-associated TCR beta chains in a later analysis were more clonally expanded and had lower generation probabilities. The classifier was reported to diagnose cytomegalovirus status with high specificity and sensitivity in both the original cohort and the validation cohort. Most TCR sequences were observed very rarely across donors, whereas some public TCRs were present in many individuals. Some IMGT-functional V segments, including TRBV6-2 and TRBV6-3, could not be distinguished by the 87-base-pair reads and were therefore excluded. A cluster of highly shared sequence variants was judged likely to represent a technical artifact of the sequencing pipeline. Roughly uniform sequencing depth across donors was assumed in presence/absence analyses, although this assumption may not hold. Correlated functional status among segregating V segments might reflect linkage disequilibrium, but an unknown experimental factor could not be ruled out. In a later analysis, around 17,000 TCR beta sequences were associated with specific HLA alleles at a false discovery rate of 0.05. According to the authors, the approach could potentially be generalized to other disease states and immunological phenotypes. In a later genetic analysis, a missense DCLRE1C variant was associated with V-gene and J-gene trimming of TCR beta chains, and the association was replicated in an independent cohort. When HLA alleles, especially DR and DQ, strongly co-occurred, TCR associations were difficult to assign to individual alleles. Three of the identified cytomegalovirus-associated TCR beta chains were confirmed in vitro to be specific for cytomegalovirus antigens. Most CMV-associated TCR beta chains appeared to be HLA-restricted in a later analysis, and the HLA associations seemed to be driven largely by CMV exposure. According to a later analysis, parvovirus B19, influenza, CMV and Epstein-Barr virus appeared linked to several top co-occurrence clusters. A further reported finding was that TCR beta sequences accurately predicted the HLA-A and HLA-B alleles for most subjects in the first cohort. Because HLA typing was missing for some donors at each locus, association tests included only the typed subset. In a later analysis, TCR association rates were found to vary across HLA loci, with the most associated TCRs seen for DRB1 alleles and the fewest for HLA-C alleles. The only immune exposure information available for the cohort was CMV serostatus. In this cohort, only TCR beta chains were sequenced, and detectable features were limited by the absence of alpha or paired-chain data. A later genetic analysis reported fewer N-insertions in productive TCRs among donors in an Asian-associated ancestry cluster than the 666-donor mean. In the study, 150 to 200 TCR beta chains were listed as associated with cytomegalovirus. Over 15 rarely observed V segments, including chromosome 9 orphons, were excluded from the earlier analysis of several hundred of the donors because counts were too low. An earlier analysis of around 500 of the donors showed that most TCR beta V segments appeared in productive rearrangements either about 87% or about 30% of the time, which broadly matched IMGT annotations.

As for this clone: Its antigen has not been determined. One base away there is no much larger clone; base qualities are not given.

The library was generated by the immunoSEQ multiplex PCR assay. The multiplex PCR relied on a mix of 60 forward primers for TCR Vbeta segments and 13 reverse primers for TCR Jbeta segments. Amplification of the CDR3 region of rearranged TCR beta genes was performed with a multiplex PCR assay on genomic DNA. On the Illumina HiSeq System, the amplified TCR beta libraries were sequenced as 87-base-pair reads. In the paper's pipeline: A later analysis tallied 70 million to 100 million unique TCR beta chains across the 700 or so repertoires, and about 12 million of those chains were shared by two or more donors. To remove PCR and sequencing errors, raw reads were error-corrected and collapsed into unique sequences using a nearest-neighbor algorithm that merged closely related sequences. Alignment of CDR3 sequences to IMGT reference sequences was used to assign V, D and J gene segments. Each retained sequence needed at least a six-nucleotide match to both a V gene segment and a J gene segment. Rearrangements were classified as productive when the CDR3 lacked stop codons and remained in frame with V and J, and all other rearrangements were classified as non-productive. CDR3 was defined by IMGT convention, running from the second conserved V-encoded cysteine to the conserved J-encoded phenylalanine. The earlier analysis of roughly 590 of the donors excluded any sequence lacking an unambiguous match to a single V gene segment. In an earlier analysis of around 590 of the donors, a V segment was called functional when productive rearrangements were above 56.7%, and segregating when the standard deviation between donors exceeded 5%. To diagnose cytomegalovirus status from the catalog of TCR beta chain sequences, a statistical classification framework was built. In a later analysis, V and J genes were assigned by comparing TCR nucleotide sequences against IMGT/GENE-DB human TR gene sequences. The TCRdist pipeline was used in a later analysis to assign CDR3 sequences and most-parsimonious VDJ recombination scenarios. In a later analysis, every TCR beta chain was defined by the combination of its CDR3 amino acid sequence and its V-gene family, and reads without a unique V-gene family were dropped. A later analysis removed 592 highly shared, low-generation-probability nucleotide sequences to deal with suspected cross-contamination and a sequencing artifact. In a later analysis, a clonal expansion index was calculated for each public chain from normalized within-repertoire ranks of inferred template counts. Generation probabilities in a later analysis came from a VDJ recombination model fitted to out-of-frame rearrangements, and those results were checked against IGoR. Hypergeometric tests were used in a later analysis to score TCR-TCR, TCR-HLA and TCR-CMV co-occurrence, with a repertoire-size bias correction applied to the TCR pairs. To estimate false discovery rates, a later analysis permuted the HLA or CMV assignments 20 times. In a later analysis, co-occurring TCRs were grouped with DBSCAN, and TCRdist sequence similarity was added when clustering was performed within HLA-allele-positive subsets. Repertoires with fewer than 30,000 or more than 120,000 public chains, plus five repertoires with anomalous nucleotide sharing, were excluded from co-occurrence clustering. This immuneACCESS table, as held by TCRdb, lists in-frame sequences with V and J called but not all clones. Of the missing ones, under half trace to an unresolved V gene in checked studies; the others have no known cause. V, J and clone size reflect that table, while D and trimming were determined from the DNA. This sample holds 100,000 to 150,000 clones; over 70% were observed only once. The ten largest make up approximately 2.1% of the sample.

V is cut back by 2 bases and J by 4 bases, with 8 bases in the junction unmatched. From the germline V gene, CDR1 is MNHEY and CDR2 is SVGAGI. Reading from cysteine to phenylalanine, the CDR3 counts 16 amino acids. This entry keeps only the CDR3 DNA: 48 bases, framed from base 1. The cohort was made up of around 720 healthy bone marrow donors. Cohort members were all nominally healthy when sampled, although unrecorded immune exposures were likely present. The donor was CMV seropositive and was included in the group of around 300 seropositive cohort members. Each donor provided a peripheral blood sample, and peripheral blood mononuclear cells were used for TCR beta sequencing. The Qiagen DNeasy Blood Extraction Kit was used to extract genomic DNA from the blood cell samples.

The sequencing sample was made of PBMCs. The sequence is built from TRBV6-5 and TRBJ1-2; a stretch of 9 junction bases matches TRBD1. The sequence derives from a woman in her thirties or forties in good health and CMV-seropositive. The bases read TGTGCCAGCAGTTACAGGCAACAGGGGGCTGGCTATGGCTACACCTTC. Protein translation: CASSYRQQGAGYGYTF.